The subject of this entry is one T cell receptor (beta chain). What it binds is not known. The source of the sample is a study of shared clonotypes between healthy human individuals. Regarding the study as a whole: What naive subsets generally showed was a larger estimated richness than memory subsets showed. Expectations were that clonotype sharing among donors would be affected by sequencing depth. Relative to clonotypes present in all four donors, those not shared had lower generation probabilities.

Replicate PCRs for sorted subsets used about 200 ng DNA; this equaled 25,000 to 35,000 T cell genomes. Produced via immunoSEQ multiplex PCR; TCRdb's table is partial and in-frame only. Here the sample spans around 100,000 clones, approximately 70% being singletons. The CDR3 extends over 14 amino acids. Germline V gives CDR1 SGHTA, CDR2 FQGNSA. Trimming left V 2 bases short and J 5 bases short, with 12 bases between. This sequence originates from a woman aged 25 to 39 in good health. The chain has TRBV7-2 and TRBJ1-2; D is undetermined. The sequenced sample consisted of memory CD8+ T cells sorted from blood. Described subset: CD45RO+ cells pooled with CCR7-negative TemRA cells. CDR3 DNA: TGTGCCAGCAGCTTAAACGGGGAGGCTTATGGCTACACCTTC. It specifies CASSLNGEAYGYTF.